These 21 T cell receptor beta chains originate from one sample sequenced in a study of beta chain features in type 1 diabetes. Study results and limitations: Shortening of TCRB CDR3s, moderate but significant, appeared in all four CD4+ subsets of Type 1 diabetes patients.

The entirety of the isolated RNA underwent reverse transcription, so expressed TCRB transcripts were sequenced. Assay: immunoSEQ multiplex PCR; the TCRdb copy retains only in-frame clones and omits some. In the table there are 150,000 to 200,000 clones, 63% of which are singletons. Antigens of these TCRs are unknown. The sample comprised naive CD4+ T cells from blood. These receptors originate from a man aged 30-40 years with type 1 diabetes.

The chain uses TRBV2 and TRBJ2-2; perhaps TRBD2 as D (5 bases). This CDR3 spans 13 amino acids. Trimming shortened V by 2 bases and J by 5 bases, and 6 bases separated the two germline ends. CDR1 SNHLY and CDR2 FYNNEI come from the germline V gene. The CDR3 coding sequence is TGTGCCAGCAGTGAATCGGGAACCGGGGAGCTGTTTTTT. Translated, it gives CASSESGTGELFF.

The CDR3 DNA reads TGTGCCAGCAGCCACCGGACTAGGGACTACGAGCAGTACTTC. The encoded protein is CASSHRTRDYEQYF. The chain couples TRBV11-2 to TRBJ2-7, with 7 bases matching TRBD2. Germline V gene lookup returns CDR1 SGHAT and CDR2 FQNNGV. J gave up 3 bases and V 5 bases, and 7 bases lay outside the gene matches. The CDR3 is made up of 14 amino acids. Together with reference TRBV11-2 and TRBJ2-7, the CDR3 gives the full variable domain: EAGVAQSPRYKIIEKRQSVAFWCNPISGHATLYWYQQILGQGPKLLIQFQNNGVVDDSQLPKDRFSAERLKGVDSTLKIQPAKLEDSAVYLCASSHRTRDYEQYFGPGTRLTVT.

V usage is TRBV18 and J usage is TRBJ2-3; D remains unclear. The germline gives CDR1 KGHSH, CDR2 LQKENI. The CDR3 spans 15 residues. Trimming left V 6 bases short and J 0 bases short, with 13 bases between. CDR3 loop: CASSPNAQSTDTQYF. The CDR3 region has the DNA TGTGCCAGCTCGCCCAACGCTCAGAGCACAGATACGCAGTATTTT.

The chain is built from TRBV25-1 and TRBJ2-5, with a tentative D call TRBD2 (5 bases). The CDR3 is 14 amino acids. V was cut by 5 bases and J by 5 bases, with 15 bases left in between. Germline values: CDR1 MGHDK, CDR2 SYGVNS. CDR3 in amino acids: CASSHGGLGETQYF. The DNA of the CDR3 is TGTGCCAGCAGTCATGGAGGTTTGGGGGAGACCCAGTACTTC.

This chain connects TRBV9 to TRBJ2-1; TRBD2 aligns across 8 bases. The junction had 3 bases not matched to a gene; V was cut back by 4 bases and J by 0 bases. The CDR3 length is 15 residues. The germline V gene has CDR1 SGDLS and CDR2 YYNGEE. The CDR3 region is CASSISGASYNEQFF. The CDR3 DNA is TGTGCCAGCAGCATTAGCGGGGCCTCCTACAATGAGCAGTTCTTC.

As concerns this clone: Distinct nucleotide sequences in the sample also encode this CDR3. V usage is TRBV29-1 and J usage is TRBJ1-2, with 10 bases matching TRBD1. The CDR3 consists of 12 residues. CDR1 and CDR2 (germline): SQVTM, ANQGSEA. V shed 6 bases, J shed 5 bases, and the junction held 3 bases outside the gene matches. CDR3 in amino acids: CSVADRGYGYTF. The CDR3, as DNA: TGCAGCGTAGCGGACAGGGGGTATGGCTACACCTTC.

The chain couples TRBV30 to TRBJ2-1, with TRBD2 matching over 10 bases. Germline CDR1 is GTSNPN and CDR2 is SVGIG (reference sequence). The CDR3 consists of 13 residues. Germline trimming cut 0 bases from V and 10 bases from J; bases unmatched to any gene: 3. CDR3 nucleotide sequence: TGTGCCTGGAGTGTTGAACTAGCGGGGGAGCAGTTCTTC. Translation gives CAWSVELAGEQFF.

V and J are TRBV7-9 and TRBJ2-5, with a weak D call TRBD1 (5 bases). V lost 1 base to trimming and J lost 4 bases, with 13 bases between them. The CDR3 length is 15 residues. Germline V CDR1 and CDR2: SEHNR, FQNEAQ (reference sequence). CDR3 nucleotides: TGTGCCAGCAGCTTAGGTTCAGGGCTACCAGAGACCCAGTACTTC. It specifies CASSLGSGLPETQYF.

The chain is built from TRBV28 and TRBJ2-7; the D call may be TRBD1 or TRBD2 (5 bases each). Germline loops: CDR1 MDHEN, CDR2 SYDVKM. V lost 2 bases and J 6 bases, leaving 14 bases between the germline ends. The CDR3 consists of 14 residues. The CDR3 loop is CASSLVTVGREQYF. The CDR3 coding sequence is TGTGCCAGCAGTTTAGTCACCGTGGGACGCGAGCAGTACTTC. Variable domain in full (rest from reference TRBV28 and TRBJ2-7): DVKVTQSSRYLVKRTGEKVFLECVQDMDHENMFWYRQDPGLGLRLIYFSYDVKMKEKGDIPEGYSVSREKKERFSLILESASTNQTSMYLCASSLVTVGREQYFGPGTRLTVT.

The chain recombines TRBV7-2 with TRBJ1-6, with a tentative D call TRBD1 (6 bases). The ends were cut back, 6 bases at V and 7 bases at J, with 10 bases in the middle. CDR1 and CDR2 (germline): SGHTA, FQGNSA. This CDR3 has 13 residues. The CDR3 DNA sequence: TGTGCCAGCAGATTTACAGGGAATTCACCCCTCCACTTT. Translated, it gives CASRFTGNSPLHF. The full variable domain, with the rest looked up from reference TRBV7-2 and TRBJ1-6, is GAGVSQSPSNKVTEKGKDVELRCDPISGHTALYWYRQSLGQGLEFLIYFQGNSAPDKSGLPSDRFSAERTGGSVSTLTIQRTQQEDSAVYLCASRFTGNSPLHFGNGTRLTVT.

This chain uses TRBV29-1 with TRBJ1-1; tentative D call: TRBD1 (5 bases). Germline lookup yields CDR1 SQVTM and CDR2 ANQGSEA. Trimming took 4 bases from V and 0 from J, leaving 12 bases between them. CDR3 length equals 14 residues. The CDR3 region is CSVAPRGLNTEAFF. CDR3 DNA sequence: TGCAGCGTTGCTCCGAGGGGTCTGAACACTGAAGCTTTCTTT.

This chain links TRBV6-5 with TRBJ2-3, with a tentative D call TRBD1 (6 bases). Looked up from germline, CDR1 is MNHEY and CDR2 is SVGAGI. This CDR3 contains 13 residues. V was pared by 9 bases and J by 3 bases, with 13 bases between. In nucleotides, the CDR3 is TGTGCCAGTAGGGACATAATTACAGATACGCAGTATTTT. It codes for CASRDIITDTQYF.

V and J are TRBV29-1 and TRBJ2-5, with 12 bases identical to TRBD2. Germline V gene lookup returns CDR1 SQVTM and CDR2 ANQGSEA. The ends lost 1 base at V and 0 bases at J; junction bases unmatched: 3. This CDR3 contains 16 residues. CDR3: CSVEVLAGGHQETQYF. CDR3 bases: TGCAGCGTTGAAGTACTAGCGGGGGGCCACCAAGAGACCCAGTACTTC. Looking up the rest from reference TRBV29-1 and TRBJ2-5 gives the full variable domain: SAVISQKPSRDICQRGTSLTIQCQVDSQVTMMFWYRQQPGQSLTLIATANQGSEATYESGFVIDKFPISRPNLTFSTLTVSNMSPEDSSIYLCSVEVLAGGHQETQYFGPGTRLLVL.

V is TRBV2 and J is TRBJ2-3; tentatively, D is TRBD1 (6 bases). V lost 4 bases, J lost 3 bases, and 8 bases lay in between. Germline CDR1 reads SNHLY; CDR2 reads FYNNEI. The CDR3 sequence is 13 residues long. The CDR3 sequence is CASSVQGTDTQYF. Written as DNA, the CDR3 is TGTGCCAGCAGTGTCCAGGGGACAGATACGCAGTATTTT.

The count of this clone is one. The V call is TRBV14, the J call TRBJ1-2; D is ambiguous. V was shortened by 0 bases and J by 4 bases, with 9 bases between the two germline ends. The CDR3 sequence is 14 residues long. Germline V lookup: CDR1 SGHDN, CDR2 FVKESK. CDR3 bases: TGTGCCAGCAGCCAAGAGCGGACCGCCTATGGCTACACCTTC. Protein: CASSQERTAYGYTF.

This chain uses TRBV29-1 with TRBJ2-1; 8 nucleotides match TRBD2. CDR1 and CDR2 (germline): SQVTM, ANQGSEA. After removal of 1 base from V and 11 bases from J, the junction contained 7 bases not matched to a gene. The CDR3 loop spans 13 amino acids. The CDR3 DNA reads TGCAGCGTTGAAGGACGGGGGGGCAAAAAGCAGTTCTTC. Translated, it gives CSVEGRGGKKQFF.

This clone was seen only a few times. The rearrangement links TRBV29-1 to TRBJ2-4; D is uncertain. Germline V lookup: CDR1 SQVTM, CDR2 ANQGSEA. V lost 4 bases and J 0 bases, leaving 10 bases between the germline ends. The CDR3 is 14 amino acids. CDR3 in amino acids: CSVVPQIAKNIQYF. CDR3 nucleotides: TGCAGCGTTGTGCCACAAATAGCCAAAAACATTCAGTACTTC.

The chain employs TRBV7-9 and TRBJ2-1; TRBD2 matches at 10 bases. The V segment lost 4 bases and the J segment 6 bases; nucleotides outside the gene matches: 15. From germline, CDR1 is SEHNR and CDR2 FQNEAQ (reference sequence). CDR3 length: 18 residues. CDR3 in amino acids: CASSSFRRGLAIGNEQFF. The CDR3 nucleotides are TGTGCCAGCAGCTCCTTTAGGAGGGGACTAGCGATCGGCAATGAGCAGTTCTTC.

This chain joins TRBV30 and TRBJ2-3, with 9 bases aligning to TRBD2. The CDR3 runs to 13 residues. Germline-derived CDR1 and CDR2 are GTSNPN and SVGIG (reference sequence). Germline trimming cut 4 bases from V and 1 base from J; bases unmatched to any gene: 0. CDR3 sequence reads: CAWIAGGTDTQYF. CDR3 coding DNA: TGTGCCTGGATAGCGGGGGGCACAGATACGCAGTATTTT.

The chain joins TRBV27 to TRBJ2-1; D remains unclear. From germline, CDR1 is MNHEY and CDR2 SMNVEV (reference sequence). The CDR3 contains 13 residues. V lost 4 bases, J lost 6 bases, and 10 bases lay in between. DNA of the CDR3: TGTGCCAGCAGTTCGAGGACCCTCAATGAGCAGTTCTTC. Protein product: CASSSRTLNEQFF.

The chain couples TRBV9 to TRBJ2-5, with D maybe TRBD2 (7 bases). The CDR3 is 14 amino acids. Trimming pared 0 bases from V and 5 bases from J, leaving 11 bases between. In germline, CDR1 is SGDLS, CDR2 YYNGEE. The CDR3: CASSVVQGGETQYF. The CDR3 region has the DNA TGTGCCAGCAGCGTAGTACAGGGAGGGGAGACCCAGTACTTC. The complete variable domain, with remaining parts taken from reference TRBV9 and TRBJ2-5, reads DSGVTQTPKHLITATGQRVTLRCSPRSGDLSVYWYQQSLDQGLQFLIQYYNGEERAKGNILERFSAQQFPDLHSELNLSSLELGDSALYFCASSVVQGGETQYFGPGTRLLVL.